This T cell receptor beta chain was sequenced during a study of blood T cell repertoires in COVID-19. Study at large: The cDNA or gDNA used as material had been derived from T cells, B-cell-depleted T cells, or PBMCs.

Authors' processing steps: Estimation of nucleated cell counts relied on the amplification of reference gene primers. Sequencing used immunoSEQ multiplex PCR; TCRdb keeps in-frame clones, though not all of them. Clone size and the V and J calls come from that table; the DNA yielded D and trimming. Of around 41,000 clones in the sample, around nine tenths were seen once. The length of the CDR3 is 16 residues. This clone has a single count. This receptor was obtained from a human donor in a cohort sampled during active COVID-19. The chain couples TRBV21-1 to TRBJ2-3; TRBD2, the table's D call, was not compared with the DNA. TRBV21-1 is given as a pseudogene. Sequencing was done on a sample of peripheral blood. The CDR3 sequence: CASSKEKREIIDTQYF. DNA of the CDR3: TGTGCCAGCAGCAAAGAGAAGCGGGAGATTATAGATACGCAGTATTTT.